This T cell receptor beta chain was retrieved from a study of CD8+ T cells in alopecia areata. In the study overall: Female C3H/HeJ mice aged about 6-10 weeks were given skin from C3H/HeJ graft donors, roughly 6-13 months old, that had spontaneous alopecia.

Extracted RNA was reverse transcribed into cDNA, the sequencing template. The method was immunoSEQ multiplex PCR; TCRdb's version includes in-frame clones alone and lacks a portion of them. The sample presents more than 250,000 clones, none singletons. Study conclusions and caveats: Resident alphabeta T cells of normal skin are also sequenced in scalp samples.

After pooling, cutaneous lymph node cells were sorted with CD4, CD8alpha, NKG2D, NKG2ACE and other markers. Germline loops: CDR1 NSHNY, CDR2 SYGAGN. Germline trimming cut 3 bases from V and 0 bases from J; bases unmatched to any gene: 3. The CDR3 contains 16 residues. This clone occurred a few times. Its antigen is not identified. Gene names refer to mouse genes. With the read ending 3 residues before the CDR3 end, the germline J gene is used to fill in that end. Material: CD4+ T cells sorted from a lymph node. The genes are TRBV13-1 and TRBJ1-6; 7 nucleotides line up with TRBD1. TRBJ1-6 falls under the ORF class, with uncertain function. This sequence was found in a C3H/HeJ mouse with alopecia areata. As its MHC haplotype, the strain has H2-k. The CDR3 loop reads CASSGQGPSYNSPLYF. CDR3 DNA, as far as it was read: TGTGCCAGCAGTGGACAGGGCCCTTCCTATAATTCGCCC.